This T cell receptor (beta chain) comes out of a study of read filtering for tumor transcriptome and immune sequencing. Study summary: Transcriptome libraries were built from DNase-treated RNA.

From about 0.4 ug of RNA, a library with molecular barcoded alpha/delta and beta/gamma adaptors was made. TCRdb re-called the reads through MiXCR, storing one row per CDR3 protein. This sample has fewer than 45,000 distinct CDR3 sequences, with over 9.5% found just once. Study-wide points: The sorted CD138-negative fraction was a mixed bone marrow immune population, not purified T cells.

On this clonotype: The antigen is undetermined. The junction departs from the called germline gene at one end, perhaps through a read error.

The CDR3 runs 13 residues. From germline, CDR1 is SGHTA and CDR2 FQGNSA. The chain recombines TRBV7-2 with TRBJ2-1, with D uncertain. The sequence was obtained from a donor at least 40 years old with multiple myeloma. The sample taken for sequencing was a population of CD138-negative cells sorted from bone marrow. The CDR3 DNA is TGTGCCAGCAGCCCTCCGGCATACAATGGGCAGCTCTTC. This sequence encodes CASSPPAYNGQLF. Variable domain in full (rest from reference TRBV7-2 and TRBJ2-1): GAGVSQSPSNKVTEKGKDVELRCDPISGHTALYWYRQSLGQGLEFLIYFQGNSAPDKSGLPSDRFSAERTGGSVSTLTIQRTQQEDSAVYLCASSPPAYNGQLFGPGTRLTVL.